The rows below give T cell receptor beta chains drawn from one sample of a study of molecular identifiers for immune sequencing clone quantification. TCRdb redid the calling of the PCR reads with MiXCR, one entry per CDR3 protein. The sample includes 50,000 to 65,000 distinct CDR3 sequences, 20% to 25% of them seen just once. The sample consisted of naive CD8+ T cells from blood, with Jurkat cell RNA spiked in. These receptors were taken from a human donor in good health. Some libraries in this study had Jurkat cell RNA spiked in. The conserved cysteine and the conserved F or W are not part of the CDR3 here. A row's size may be missing; if present it is once, few, many or a size class.

.	TRBJ1-1	TRBV19	ASQGPGLFEAF
many	TRBJ1-1	TRBV20-1	SARRTGYTEAF
many	TRBJ1-1	TRBV6-1	ASSERGQGALNTEAF
many	TRBJ1-2	TRBV5-4	ASSVKWDSNYGYT
few	TRBJ1-6	TRBV2	ASSEQVRTAQNSPLH
.	TRBJ2-7	TRBV14	ASSQGGTYEQY
many	TRBJ1-2	TRBV30	AWSMGHSPHTMGYT
many	TRBJ2-3	TRBV24-1	ATSDSGQGTDTQY
many	TRBJ2-1	TRBV27	ASSLLPSGGYNEQF
many	TRBJ2-3	TRBV5-1	ASSLGQGNTDTQY
many	TRBJ2-3	TRBV15	ATSRDLGTDTQY
.	TRBJ2-1	TRBV7-6	ASSLEVGGGENEQF
.	TRBJ1-2	TRBV29-1	SVGSGTGIYGYT
many	TRBJ1-2	TRBV4-3	ASSQDLTGINYGYT
many	TRBJ1-3	TRBV5-1	ASSLDRNSGNTIY